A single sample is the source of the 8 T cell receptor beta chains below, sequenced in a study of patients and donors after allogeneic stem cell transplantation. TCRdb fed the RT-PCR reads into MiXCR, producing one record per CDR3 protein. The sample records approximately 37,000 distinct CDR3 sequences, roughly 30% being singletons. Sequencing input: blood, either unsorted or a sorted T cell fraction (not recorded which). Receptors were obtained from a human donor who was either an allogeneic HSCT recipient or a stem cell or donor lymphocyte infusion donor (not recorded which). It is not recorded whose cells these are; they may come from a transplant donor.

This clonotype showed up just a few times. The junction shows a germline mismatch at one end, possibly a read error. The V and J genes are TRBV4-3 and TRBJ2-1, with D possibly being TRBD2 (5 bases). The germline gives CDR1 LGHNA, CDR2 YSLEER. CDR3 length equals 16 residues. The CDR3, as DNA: TGCGCCAGCAGACAAGGGTGGCGGGCATCCTACAATGAGCAGTTCTTC. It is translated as CASRQGWRASYNEQFF.

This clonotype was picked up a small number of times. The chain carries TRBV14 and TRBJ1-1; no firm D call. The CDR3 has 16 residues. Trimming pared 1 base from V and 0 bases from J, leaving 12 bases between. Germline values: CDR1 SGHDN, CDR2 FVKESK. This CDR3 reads CASSQGFRNMNTEAFF. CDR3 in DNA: TGTGCCAGCAGCCAAGGTTTTAGGAATATGAACACTGAAGCTTTCTTT.

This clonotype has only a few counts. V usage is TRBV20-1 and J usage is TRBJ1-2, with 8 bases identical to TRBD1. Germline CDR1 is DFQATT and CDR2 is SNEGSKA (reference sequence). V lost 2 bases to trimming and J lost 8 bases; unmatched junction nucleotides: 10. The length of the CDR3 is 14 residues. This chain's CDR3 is CSARQGAFSGGYTF. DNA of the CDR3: TGCAGTGCTAGACAGGGGGCTTTCTCGGGAGGCTACACCTTC.

CDR3: CASSLRSKDTIYF. In nucleotides, the CDR3 is TGTGCCAGCAGTTTAAGAAGCAAGGACACCATATATTTT. The chain carries TRBV12-3 or TRBV12-4 and TRBJ1-3; D not certain. V was trimmed by 2 bases and J by 8 bases, leaving 10 bases between them. The CDR3 has 13 amino acids.

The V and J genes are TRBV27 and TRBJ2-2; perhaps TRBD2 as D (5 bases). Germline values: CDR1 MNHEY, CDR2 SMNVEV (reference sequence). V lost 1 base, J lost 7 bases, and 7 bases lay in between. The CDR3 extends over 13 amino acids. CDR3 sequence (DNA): TGTGCCAGCAGTTTATTCCGGGGCGGGGAGCTGTTTTTT. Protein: CASSLFRGGELFF.

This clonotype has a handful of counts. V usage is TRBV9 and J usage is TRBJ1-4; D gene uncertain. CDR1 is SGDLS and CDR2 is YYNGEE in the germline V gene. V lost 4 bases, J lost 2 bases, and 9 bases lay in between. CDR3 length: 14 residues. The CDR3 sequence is CASSKGRTNEKLFF. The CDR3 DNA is TGTGCCAGCAGCAAAGGGCGGACTAATGAAAAACTGTTTTTT.

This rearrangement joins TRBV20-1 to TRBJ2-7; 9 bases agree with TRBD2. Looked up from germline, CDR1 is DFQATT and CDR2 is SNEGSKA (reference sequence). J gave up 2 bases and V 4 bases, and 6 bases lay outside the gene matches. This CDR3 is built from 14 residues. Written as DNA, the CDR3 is TGCAGTGCTAAGACGGTAGCGGGGGCCTACGAGCAGTACTTC. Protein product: CSAKTVAGAYEQYF.

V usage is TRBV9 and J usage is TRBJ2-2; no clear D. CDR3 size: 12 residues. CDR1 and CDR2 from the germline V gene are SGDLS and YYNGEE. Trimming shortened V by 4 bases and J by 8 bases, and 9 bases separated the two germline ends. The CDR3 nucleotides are TGTGCCAGCAGCCCCCCGGTTGGGGAGCTGTTTTTT. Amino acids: CASSPPVGELFF.